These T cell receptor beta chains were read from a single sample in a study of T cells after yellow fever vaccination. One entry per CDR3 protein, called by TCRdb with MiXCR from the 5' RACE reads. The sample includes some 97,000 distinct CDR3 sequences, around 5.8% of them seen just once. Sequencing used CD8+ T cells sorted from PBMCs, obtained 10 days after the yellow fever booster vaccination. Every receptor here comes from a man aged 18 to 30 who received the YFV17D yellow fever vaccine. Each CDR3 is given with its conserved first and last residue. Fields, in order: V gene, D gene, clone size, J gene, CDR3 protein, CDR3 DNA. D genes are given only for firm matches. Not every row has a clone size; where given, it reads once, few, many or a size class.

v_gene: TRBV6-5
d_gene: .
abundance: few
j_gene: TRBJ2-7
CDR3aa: CASSYGWGTLVYEQYF
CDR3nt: TGTGCCAGCAGTTACGGTTGGGGGACCCTAGTCTACGAGCAGTACTTC

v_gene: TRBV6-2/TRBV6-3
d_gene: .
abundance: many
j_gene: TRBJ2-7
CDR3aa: CASSYRPFVGGEQYF
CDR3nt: TGTGCCAGCAGTTACCGTCCGTTCGTGGGGGGCGAGCAGTACTTC

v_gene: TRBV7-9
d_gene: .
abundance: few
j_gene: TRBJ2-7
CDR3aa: CASRPSSGGAYEQYF
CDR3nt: TGTGCCAGCAGGCCGTCGTCAGGGGGGGCCTACGAGCAGTACTTC

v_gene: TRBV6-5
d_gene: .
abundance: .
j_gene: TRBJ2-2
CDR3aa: CASSYRRFAGELFF
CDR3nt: TGTGCCAGCAGTTACCGACGTTTCGCCGGGGAGCTGTTTTTT

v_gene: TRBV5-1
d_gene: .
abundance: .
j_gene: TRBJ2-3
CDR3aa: CASSLEKGTDTQYF
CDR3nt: TGCGCCAGCAGCTTGGAGAAGGGGACAGATACGCAGTATTTT

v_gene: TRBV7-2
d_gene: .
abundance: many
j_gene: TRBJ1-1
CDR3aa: CASSFRDPEAFF
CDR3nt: TGTGCCAGCAGCTTCAGGGACCCTGAAGCTTTCTTT

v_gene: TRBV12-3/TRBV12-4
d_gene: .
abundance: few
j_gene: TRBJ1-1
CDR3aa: CASSFASMTEAFF
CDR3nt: TGTGCCAGCAGTTTTGCCAGTATGACTGAAGCTTTCTTT

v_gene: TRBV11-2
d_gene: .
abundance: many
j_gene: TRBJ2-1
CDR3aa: CASSFFNEQFF
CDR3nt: TGTGCCAGCAGCTTTTTCAATGAGCAGTTCTTC

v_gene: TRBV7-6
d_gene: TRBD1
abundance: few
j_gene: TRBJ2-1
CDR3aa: CASSADRVEQFF
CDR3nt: TGTGCCAGCAGCGCCGACAGGGTTGAGCAGTTCTTC

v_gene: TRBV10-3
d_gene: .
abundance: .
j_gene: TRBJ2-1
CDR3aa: CAIRATEGNSGPNEQFF
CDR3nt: TGTGCCATCAGGGCGACAGAAGGCAATAGTGGACCCAATGAGCAGTTCTTC

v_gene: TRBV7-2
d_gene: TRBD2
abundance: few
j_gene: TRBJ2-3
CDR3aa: CASSPGGQDTQYF
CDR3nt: TGTGCCAGCAGCCCGGGGGGTCAAGATACGCAGTATTTT

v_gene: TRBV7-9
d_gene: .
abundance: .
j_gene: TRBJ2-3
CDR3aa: CASSVGASDTQYF
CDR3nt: TGTGCCAGCAGCGTGGGGGCGTCCGATACGCAGTATTTT

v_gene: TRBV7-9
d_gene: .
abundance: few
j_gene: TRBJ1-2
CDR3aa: CASSSLNVLDYGYTF
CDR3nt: TGTGCCAGCAGCTCGCTAAATGTACTTGACTATGGCTACACCTTC

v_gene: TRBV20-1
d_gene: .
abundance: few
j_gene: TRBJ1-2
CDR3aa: CSARTSGNYGYTF
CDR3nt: TGCAGTGCGAGAACCAGTGGGAACTATGGCTACACCTTC

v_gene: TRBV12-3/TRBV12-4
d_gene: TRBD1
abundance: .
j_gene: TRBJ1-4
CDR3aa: CASSLQGATNEKLFF
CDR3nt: TGTGCCAGCAGTTTACAGGGGGCTACTAATGAAAAACTGTTTTTT

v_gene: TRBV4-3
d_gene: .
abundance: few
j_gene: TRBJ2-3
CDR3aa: CASSQDWGNTDTQYF
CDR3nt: TGCGCCAGCAGCCAAGATTGGGGCAACACAGATACGCAGTATTTT

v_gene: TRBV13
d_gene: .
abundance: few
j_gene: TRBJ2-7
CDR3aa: CASSPTGGAYEQYF
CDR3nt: TGTGCCAGCAGCCCCACTGGCGGGGCATACGAGCAGTACTTC

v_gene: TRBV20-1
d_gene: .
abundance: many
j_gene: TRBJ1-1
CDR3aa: CSAPVPREGGYTEAFF
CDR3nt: TGCAGTGCTCCTGTCCCTCGTGAGGGGGGGTACACTGAAGCTTTCTTT

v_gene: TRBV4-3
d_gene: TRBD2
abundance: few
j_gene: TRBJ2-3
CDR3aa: CASSQTSGARSDTQYF
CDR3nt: TGCGCCAGCAGCCAGACTAGCGGGGCTCGCTCAGATACGCAGTATTTT

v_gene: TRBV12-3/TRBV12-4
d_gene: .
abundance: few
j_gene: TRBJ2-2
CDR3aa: CASSLVGQLAGELFF
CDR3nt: TGTGCCAGCAGTTTGGTCGGACAGTTGGCCGGGGAGCTGTTTTTT

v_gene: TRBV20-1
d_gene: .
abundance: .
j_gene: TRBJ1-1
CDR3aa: CSAPWGTEAFF
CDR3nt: TGCAGTGCTCCCTGGGGCACTGAAGCTTTCTTT

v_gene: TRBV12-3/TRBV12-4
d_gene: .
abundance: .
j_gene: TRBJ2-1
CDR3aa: CASSPTRGLNEQFF
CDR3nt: TGTGCCAGCAGCCCGACTCGGGGGCTAAATGAGCAGTTCTTC

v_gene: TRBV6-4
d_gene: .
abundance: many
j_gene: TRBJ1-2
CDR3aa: CASSPGSPEDGYTF
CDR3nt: TGTGCCAGCAGTCCCGGGTCCCCGGAGGATGGCTACACCTTC

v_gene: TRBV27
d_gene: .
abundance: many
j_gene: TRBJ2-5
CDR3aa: CASRVLGEETQYF
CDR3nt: TGTGCCAGCAGAGTCCTAGGAGAAGAGACCCAGTACTTC

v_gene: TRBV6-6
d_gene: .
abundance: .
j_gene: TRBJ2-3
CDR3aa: CASGDTQYF
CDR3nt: TGTGCCAGCGGGGATACGCAGTATTTT

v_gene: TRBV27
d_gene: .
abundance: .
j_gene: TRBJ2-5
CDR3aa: CASSPFSDTRRETQYF
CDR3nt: TGTGCCAGCAGTCCTTTCTCGGACACCCGCCGGGAGACCCAGTACTTC

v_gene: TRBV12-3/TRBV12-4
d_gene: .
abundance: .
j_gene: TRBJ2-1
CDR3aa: CASSLTGRNEQFF
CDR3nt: TGTGCCAGCAGTTTAACGGGGAGGAATGAGCAGTTCTTC